This entry lists 2 T cell receptor beta chains sequenced from one sample in a study of CD4+ T cells in melanoma. Clones were read by immunoSEQ multiplex PCR, and TCRdb kept only the in-frame ones, dropping some. This table has around 130,000 clones, 85% to 95% appearing once. These receptors all stem from a human donor with melanoma.

This chain joins TRBV7-3 and TRBJ2-6, with D unclear. Germline V gene lookup returns CDR1 SGHTA and CDR2 FQGTGA. Trimming cost V 2 bases and J 2 bases, with 7 bases left between them. The CDR3 consists of 15 residues. CDR3 residues: CASSLSPAGANVLTF. In DNA, the CDR3 is TGTGCCAGCAGCTTATCCCCGGCTGGGGCCAACGTCCTGACTTTC.

This clone has only one observation. V is TRBV2 and J is TRBJ1-1; weak D call: TRBD1 (6 bases). The CDR3 is 14 residues long. With 7 bases removed from V and 4 bases from J, the gap between germline ends came to 16 bases. Germline values: CDR1 SNHLY, CDR2 FYNNEI. The CDR3 sequence: CASTPEGGGTEAFF. For the CDR3, the DNA is TGTGCCAGCACCCCTGAAGGAGGGGGCACTGAAGCTTTCTTT.